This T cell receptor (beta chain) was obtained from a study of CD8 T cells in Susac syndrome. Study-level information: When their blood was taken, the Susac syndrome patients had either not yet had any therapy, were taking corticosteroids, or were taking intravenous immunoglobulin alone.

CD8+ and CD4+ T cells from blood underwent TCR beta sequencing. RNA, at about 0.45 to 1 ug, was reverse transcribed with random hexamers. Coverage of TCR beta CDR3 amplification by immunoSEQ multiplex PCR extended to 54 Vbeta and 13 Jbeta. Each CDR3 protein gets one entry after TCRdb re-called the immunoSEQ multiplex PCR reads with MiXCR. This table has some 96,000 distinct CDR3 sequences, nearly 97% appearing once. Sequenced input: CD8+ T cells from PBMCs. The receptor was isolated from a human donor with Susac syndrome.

CDR3 nucleotide sequence: TGTGCCACCTCAGGGATTGGGTACGAGCAGTACTTC. This translates into CATSGIGYEQYF. V is TRBV15 and J is TRBJ2-7; weak D call: TRBD1 (5 bases). The CDR3 has 12 residues. The V gene lost 8 bases and the J gene lost 4 bases, with 12 bases spanning the gap. CDR1 is LNHNV, CDR2 YYDKDF, per germline (reference sequence).